The present T cell receptor (beta chain) was sequenced within a study of CXCR3-negative and CXCR3-positive naive CD8 T cells. General observations from the study: Similar levels of surface CD5 were seen between naive subsets; TCR strength was inferred from TRB CDR3 properties. Cryopreservation partially lowered CXCR3 expression, so most assays used fresh PBMCs.

The libraries of TRB cDNA were constructed through 5' RACE using UMI labels. TCRdb re-called the 5' RACE reads; every CDR3 protein appears as one record, without DNA. This sample lists tens of thousands of distinct CDR3 sequences; its ten largest clones have approximately 1.9%. Concerning this clonotype: Antigen: not known.

Every individual CD8+ T cell subset underwent sorting in triplicate at around 300,000 cells apiece. Naive CD8+ T cells showed CD45RO-CCR7+CD27+CD95-. This CDR3 is 12 amino acids long. Looked up from germline, CDR1 is LNHNV and CDR2 is YYDKDF (reference sequence). The chain has TRBV15 and TRBJ2-1. The clonotype was recovered from a human donor in good health. Some clones in this sample may be carry-over from other donors' samples. The sample comprised naive CXCR3- CD8+ T cells from blood. The subset here: CD45RO-CCR7+CD27+CD95- naive CD8+ T cells lacking CXCR3 (TNR3-). The CDR3 loop is CATSLGLNEQFF.